These T cell receptor beta chains were read from a single sample in a study of blood T cell repertoires in COVID-19. TCRdb keeps only in-frame clones here, not all; method: immunoSEQ multiplex PCR. The sample holds 200,000 to 300,000 clones, around 88% seen once. The sequencing input was peripheral blood. The receptors originated from a young man with active or convalescent COVID-19. Both conserved end residues are part of each CDR3. A D gene is named only where the DNA matches it firmly. The size of a clone is reported for some rows only, either as once, few or many, or as a class for expanded clones.

j_call v_call d_call clone_size cdr3_nt cdr3_aa
TRBJ1-6 TRBV7-3 TRBD1 NA TGTGCCAGCAGCCCCCATAAGGACAGGGAAGGTTCCTATAATTCACCCCTCCACTTT CASSPHKDREGSYNSPLHF
TRBJ2-7 TRBV7-9 NA NA TGTGCCAGCAGCTTAGTATCGGGGAATGAGCAGTACTTC CASSLVSGNEQYF
TRBJ1-1 TRBV2 NA few TGTGCCAGCAGTGCAGACACTGAAGCTTTCTTT CASSADTEAFF
TRBJ1-5 TRBV12-5 NA NA TGTGCGAAGCGGCGCATGTGGCCCCAGCATTTT CAKRRMWPQHF
TRBJ2-5 TRBV11-2 NA once TGTGCCAGCAGCCAACTAAGCGGTAACCAAGAGACCCAGTACTTC CASSQLSGNQETQYF
TRBJ2-7 TRBV7-8 TRBD1 NA TGTGCCAGCAGCTTAGGAATTGGGACAGCTTACGAGCAGTACTTC CASSLGIGTAYEQYF
TRBJ1-2 TRBV30 NA NA TGTGCCTGGGCGCGAGCCCGAGGGGGTCCCGACAACTATGGCTACACCTTC CAWARARGGPDNYGYTF
TRBJ1-5 TRBV9 NA NA TGTGCCAGAGGGGCGGATTATCAGCCCCAGCATTTT CARGADYQPQHF
TRBJ1-1 TRBV5-6 NA NA TGTGCCAGCAGCGAGAGGGTGGACAGTGAAGCTTTCTTT CASSERVDSEAFF
TRBJ1-2 TRBV18 TRBD1 NA TGTGCCAGCTCACCCCCCGACAGGGTAAGGGGCTATGGCTACACCTTC CASSPPDRVRGYGYTF
TRBJ2-7 TRBV19 NA NA TGTGCCAGTAGTATATGGGGGACAACCGACTACGAGCAGTACTTC CASSIWGTTDYEQYF
TRBJ2-7 TRBV25-1 TRBD2 once TGTGCCAGCAGTGAAACGGCTAGCGGGGGGCTCGAGCAGTACTTC CASSETASGGLEQYF
TRBJ1-2 TRBV4-3 NA NA TGCGCCAGCAGCCAAGATAAGAGGGAGCATCGGGGCTACACCTTC CASSQDKREHRGYTF
TRBJ1-1 TRBV7-3 TRBD1 NA TGTGCCAGCAGCCAGGGGGCGCGGAGCACTGAAGCTTTCTTT CASSQGARSTEAFF
TRBJ2-5 TRBV2 NA NA TGTGCCAGCATAGGGGGGGAAGAGACCCAGTACTTC CASIGGEETQYF
TRBJ2-7 TRBV18 TRBD1 NA TGTGCCAGCTCTCCATGGACAGGGGCGACCTACGAGCAGTACTTC CASSPWTGATYEQYF
TRBJ1-1 TRBV5-4 TRBD1 NA TGTGCCAGCACCAACAGGGGAGAAGCTTTCTTT CASTNRGEAFF
TRBJ2-3 TRBV7-8 TRBD2 NA TGTGCCAGCAGCTTTGAAGCGGGGTCCCAAGGTACGCAGTATTTT CASSFEAGSQGTQYF
TRBJ1-1 TRBV21-1 NA NA TGTGCCAGCAGCAGTCGTCCGGTGAACACTGAAGCTTTCTTT CASSSRPVNTEAFF
TRBJ2-1 TRBV4-2 TRBD2 once TGTGCCAGCAGCCATCTATCGGGACTAGCGAGTGAGCAGTTCTTC CASSHLSGLASEQFF
TRBJ1-1 TRBV5-1 NA NA TGCGCCAGCAAATCCGGCGGGATCGGGAACACTGAAGCTTTCTTT CASKSGGIGNTEAFF
TRBJ1-5 TRBV27 TRBD1 NA TGTGCCAGCAGTCCGTCCCGGACAGGGATTGGGCAGCCCCAGCATTTT CASSPSRTGIGQPQHF
TRBJ1-6 TRBV5-1 TRBD1 few TGCGCCAGCAGCCCGGACAGGGGTAATTCACCCCTCCACTTT CASSPDRGNSPLHF
TRBJ2-7 TRBV6-1 TRBD2 NA TGTGCCAGCAGTGCCGCTAGCGGGGGGGCAATTGTTGAGCAGTACTTC CASSAASGGAIVEQYF
TRBJ2-1 TRBV7-8 TRBD1 NA TGTGCCAGCAGCTTAACGGGACAGGGCCCTGAGCAGTTCTTC CASSLTGQGPEQFF
TRBJ2-7 TRBV29-1 NA once TGCAGCGCCACATACAGGGGGGGTAGCGAGCAGTACTTC CSATYRGGSEQYF
TRBJ1-3 TRBV6-2/TRBV6-3 TRBD1 NA TGTGCCAGCAGTTACAGTAGGACAGGGGTACGAGACACCATATATTTT CASSYSRTGVRDTIYF
TRBJ2-7 TRBV9 NA NA TGTGCCAGCAGCCCCGACACCCTTCCCTCCTACGAGCAGTACTTC CASSPDTLPSYEQYF
TRBJ1-2 TRBV30 NA once TGTGCCTGGAGTGTTCAGACCCTAGCATATGGCTACACCTTC CAWSVQTLAYGYTF
TRBJ1-5 TRBV19 NA NA TGTGCCAGTAGTATAGGCCAGTACTACGATCAGCCCCAGCATTTT CASSIGQYYDQPQHF
TRBJ2-7 TRBV6-6 NA NA TGTGCCAGCAACACGCAGGGAAGGGAAGAAGAGCAGTACTTC CASNTQGREEEQYF
TRBJ1-5 TRBV19 TRBD1 NA TGTGCCAGTAGCGGGACAGGGAGGACTCAGCCCCAGCATTTT CASSGTGRTQPQHF
TRBJ1-3 TRBV13 TRBD1 NA TGTGCCAGCAGGCGGGCGGGGACAGCAGCGGGGGAAATATATTTT CASRRAGTAAGEIYF
TRBJ1-5 TRBV19 TRBD1 NA TGTGCCAGTAGGGGGGACAGGGGGCGTTCAAGCAATCAGCCCCAGCATTTT CASRGDRGRSSNQPQHF
TRBJ1-3 TRBV7-9 NA NA TGTGCCAGCAGCTTAATGAGCTCTGGAAACACCATATATTTT CASSLMSSGNTIYF
TRBJ2-5 TRBV6-5 TRBD2 NA TGTGCCAGCAGAGACCACAGCGGGGTGGAGACCCAGTACTTC CASRDHSGVETQYF
TRBJ1-1 TRBV15 NA NA TGTGCCACCAGCAGAGATTTGGTAGGGCAGGGGTCGGCTTTCTTT CATSRDLVGQGSAFF
TRBJ2-7 TRBV4-1 NA NA TGCGCCAGCAGCCAGAGGCAGGGGCTCTACGAGCAGTACTTC CASSQRQGLYEQYF
TRBJ1-5 TRBV3-1/TRBV3-2 NA NA TGTGCCAGCAGCTCAGCAGGCTACAATCAGCCCCAGCATTTT CASSSAGYNQPQHF
TRBJ1-2 TRBV4-2 NA NA TGTGCCAGCAGCACCTCCGACAGCGTACTTTCTAAAGGCTACACCTTC CASSTSDSVLSKGYTF
TRBJ1-2 TRBV7-2 TRBD1 once TGTGCCAGCAGCTTCGGGACAGGGAGCTATGGCTACACCTTC CASSFGTGSYGYTF
TRBJ2-7 TRBV27 TRBD2 once TGTGCCAGCAGCACACAACCCGGGACTAGCGGGGCTAGCTGGCCCTACGAGCAGTACTTC CASSTQPGTSGASWPYEQYF
TRBJ2-7 TRBV6-1 TRBD2 NA TGTGCCAGCAGTGATGCTAGCGGGGTGGACGAGCAGTACTTC CASSDASGVDEQYF
TRBJ2-7 TRBV6-5 NA NA TGTGCCAGCAGTTACGAGGGTTCCTGGTACTTC CASSYEGSWYF
TRBJ2-2 TRBV5-8 TRBD1 NA TGTGCCAGCAGCCCCCCTTGGGACAGGGGGGGTGCCGGGGAGCTGTTTTTT CASSPPWDRGGAGELFF
TRBJ1-5 TRBV4-1 NA NA TGCGCCAGCAGCCAATTCGGGAGTGCATATAGCAATCAGCCCCAGCATTTT CASSQFGSAYSNQPQHF
TRBJ1-6 TRBV6-6 NA few TGTGCCAGTCACAAGCCCGGGGAAGGGTCACCCCTCCACTTT CASHKPGEGSPLHF
TRBJ2-5 TRBV27 NA NA TGTGCCAGCAGTCAGGGGTGGGGACAAGAGACCCAGTACTTC CASSQGWGQETQYF
TRBJ1-1 TRBV19 TRBD1 NA TGTGCCAGTAGTAGCACAGGGGTCGGTGAAGCTTTCTTT CASSSTGVGEAFF
TRBJ2-3 TRBV18 TRBD2 NA TGTGCCAGCTCACCCTGGACTAGCGGGGAGAAAGATACGCAGTATTTT CASSPWTSGEKDTQYF
TRBJ2-3 TRBV19 NA NA TGTGCCAGTAGTATGGCCGGCACAGATACGCAGTATTTT CASSMAGTDTQYF
TRBJ1-2 TRBV6-5 NA NA TGTGCCAGCAGTTACTCGGGGCGTCCTGGCTACACCTTC CASSYSGRPGYTF
TRBJ1-5 TRBV29-1 TRBD1 few TGCAGCGTTGTCTTCTCGGGACAGAGCAATCAGCCCCAGCATTTT CSVVFSGQSNQPQHF
TRBJ1-3 TRBV5-1 TRBD1 NA TGCGCCAGCAGGGCCGGGACAGGGGGACCCTCTGGAAACACCATATATTTT CASRAGTGGPSGNTIYF